The entry that follows covers one T cell receptor (beta chain) sequence. This sample was taken from a study of CD8+CD57+ T cells in acquired aplastic anemia. At the level of the study: There were about 11 million reads, on average, for CD4+ cells from healthy donors.

Deletions cut 8 bases from V and 0 bases from J, with 13 bases between. The CDR3 totals 14 residues. Template material for TCR beta VDJ and CDR3 profiling consisted of genomic DNA. TCRdb re-called the reads through MiXCR, storing one row per CDR3 protein. Of a few hundred thousand distinct CDR3 sequences in the sample, about a third are singletons; the top ten hold around 1.1%. This sequence joins TRBV12-3 or TRBV12-4 and TRBJ1-2; no clear D. The clonotype was recovered from a human donor in good health, serving as a control. The material sequenced was sorted CD4+, CD8+, or CD8+CD57+ T cells (not recorded which) from PBMCs. The CDR3 sequence: CASGTRAANYGYTF. DNA of the CDR3: TGTGCCAGCGGTACTCGGGCAGCTAACTATGGCTACACCTTC.